The rows below give T cell receptor beta chains drawn from one sample of a study of somatic mutations in cytotoxic T cells in rheumatoid arthritis. Some clones are missing from TCRdb's copy, which holds only in-frame ones; the method was immunoSEQ multiplex PCR. This table holds 15,000 to 20,000 clones, about four fifths found once. Sequencing was performed on CD8+ T cells sorted from blood. The receptors derive from a man in his late teens or twenties with rheumatoid arthritis. Each CDR3 is given with its conserved first and last residue. Fields, in order: D gene, J gene, V gene, clone size, CDR3 DNA, CDR3 protein. D genes are given only for firm matches. The size entry is marked missing in some rows and otherwise reads once, few, many or a size class.

TRBD1	TRBJ2-3	TRBV27	.	TGTGCCAGCACGCCGGGACAGGGGGACCCACGCACAGATACGCAGTATTTT	CASTPGQGDPRTDTQYF
TRBD1	TRBJ2-3	TRBV6-6	.	TGTGCCAGCATTGACGGGACAGGGGGCGGGTATACGCAGTATTTT	CASIDGTGGGYTQYF
.	TRBJ2-1	TRBV19	.	TGTGCCAGTAGTACGCCAACAGGGCTCTACAATGAGCAGTTCTTC	CASSTPTGLYNEQFF
.	TRBJ1-5	TRBV5-3	once	TGTGCCAGAAGCTTGAGGGGAGACAGAGCGGGCGACAGCAATCAGCCCCAGCATTTT	CARSLRGDRAGDSNQPQHF
.	TRBJ2-7	TRBV4-2	.	TGTGCCAGCACCCGAAGGGGGCTAGCGAGCGAGCAGTACTTC	CASTRRGLASEQYF
.	TRBJ2-7	TRBV10-2	.	TGCGCCAGCAGGGCCGGGTCCTATCCCTACTACGAGCAGTACTTC	CASRAGSYPYYEQYF
.	TRBJ2-3	TRBV7-9	.	TGTGCCAGCATCAATGGATGGGGGACGCAACCAGATACGCAGTATTTT	CASINGWGTQPDTQYF
TRBD1	TRBJ2-7	TRBV12-5	.	TGTGCTAGTGGCCTCATGCTTTCGGGACAGTCTCTTTCCAGCTCCTACGAGCAGTACTTC	CASGLMLSGQSLSSSYEQYF
.	TRBJ2-7	TRBV30	.	TGTGCCTGGAGTATAACAGGGCAGCCCTACGAGCAGTACTTC	CAWSITGQPYEQYF
.	TRBJ1-5	TRBV27	few	TGTGCCAGCAGTTCAACCTCCGGAACCCATCCCCAGCATTTT	CASSSTSGTHPQHF
.	TRBJ2-7	TRBV7-2	.	TGTGCCAGCAGCTTAGGGGCCCAGGGGATGACTTACGAGCAGTACTTC	CASSLGAQGMTYEQYF